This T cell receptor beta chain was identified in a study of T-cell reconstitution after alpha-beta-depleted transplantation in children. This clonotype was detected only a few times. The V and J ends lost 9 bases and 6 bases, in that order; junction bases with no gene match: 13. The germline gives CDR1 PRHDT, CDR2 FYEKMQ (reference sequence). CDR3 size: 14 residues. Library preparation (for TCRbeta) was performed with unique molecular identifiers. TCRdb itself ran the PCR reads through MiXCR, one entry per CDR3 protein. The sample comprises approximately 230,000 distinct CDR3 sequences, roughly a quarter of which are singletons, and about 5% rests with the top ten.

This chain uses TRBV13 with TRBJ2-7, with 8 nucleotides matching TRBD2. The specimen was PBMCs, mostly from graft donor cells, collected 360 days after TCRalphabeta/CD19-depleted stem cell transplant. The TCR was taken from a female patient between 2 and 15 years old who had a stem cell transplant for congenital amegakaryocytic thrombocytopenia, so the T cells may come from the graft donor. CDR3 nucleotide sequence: TGTGCCAGTCGGGAAGGAGCGGGAGAGGTCGAGCAGTACTTC. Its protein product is CASREGAGEVEQYF.